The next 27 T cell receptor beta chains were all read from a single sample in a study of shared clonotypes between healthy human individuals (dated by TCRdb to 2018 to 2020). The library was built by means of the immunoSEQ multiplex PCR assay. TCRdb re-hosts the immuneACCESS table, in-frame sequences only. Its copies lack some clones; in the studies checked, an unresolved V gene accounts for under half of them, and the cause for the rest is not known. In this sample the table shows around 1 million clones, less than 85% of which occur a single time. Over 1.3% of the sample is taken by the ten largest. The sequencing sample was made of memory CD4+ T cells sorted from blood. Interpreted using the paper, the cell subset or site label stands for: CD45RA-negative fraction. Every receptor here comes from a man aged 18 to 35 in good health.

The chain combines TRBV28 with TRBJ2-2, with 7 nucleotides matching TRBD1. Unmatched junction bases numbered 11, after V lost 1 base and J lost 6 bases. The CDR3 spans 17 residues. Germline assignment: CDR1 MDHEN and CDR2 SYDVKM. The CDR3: CASSLYPPGQGAGELFF. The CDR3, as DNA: TGTGCCAGCAGTTTATATCCCCCCGGGCAGGGGGCCGGGGAGCTGTTTTTT. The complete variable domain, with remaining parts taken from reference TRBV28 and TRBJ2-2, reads DVKVTQSSRYLVKRTGEKVFLECVQDMDHENMFWYRQDPGLGLRLIYFSYDVKMKEKGDIPEGYSVSREKKERFSLILESASTNQTSMYLCASSLYPPGQGAGELFFGEGSRLTVL.

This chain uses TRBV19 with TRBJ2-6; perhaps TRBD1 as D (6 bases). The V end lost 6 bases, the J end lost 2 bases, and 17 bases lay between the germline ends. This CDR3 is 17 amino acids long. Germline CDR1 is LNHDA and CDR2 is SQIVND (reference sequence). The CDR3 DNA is TGTGCCAGTAGAAGGGACATATATAGACCTGGGGCCAACGTCCTGACTTTC. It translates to CASRRDIYRPGANVLTF.

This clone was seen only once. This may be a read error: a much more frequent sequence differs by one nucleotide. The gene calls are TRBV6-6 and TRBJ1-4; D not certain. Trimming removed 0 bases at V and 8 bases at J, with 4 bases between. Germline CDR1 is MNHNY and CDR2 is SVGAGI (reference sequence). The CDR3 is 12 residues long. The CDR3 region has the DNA TGTGCCAGCAGTTACTCGACGGAAAAACTGTTTTTT. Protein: CASSYSTEKLFF.

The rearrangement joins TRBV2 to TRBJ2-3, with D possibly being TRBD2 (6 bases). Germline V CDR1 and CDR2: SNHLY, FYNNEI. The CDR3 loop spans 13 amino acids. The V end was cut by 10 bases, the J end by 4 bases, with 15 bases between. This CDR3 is CATARRESDTQYF. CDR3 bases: TGTGCCACCGCGAGGAGGGAATCAGATACGCAGTATTTT.

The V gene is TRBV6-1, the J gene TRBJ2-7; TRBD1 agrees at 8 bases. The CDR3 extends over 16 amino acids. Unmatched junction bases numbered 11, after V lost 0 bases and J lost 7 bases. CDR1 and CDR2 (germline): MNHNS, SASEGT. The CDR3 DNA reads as TGTGCCAGCAGTGAAGCGATCGGACAGGGCCGGAGGGAGCAGTACTTC. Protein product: CASSEAIGQGRREQYF.

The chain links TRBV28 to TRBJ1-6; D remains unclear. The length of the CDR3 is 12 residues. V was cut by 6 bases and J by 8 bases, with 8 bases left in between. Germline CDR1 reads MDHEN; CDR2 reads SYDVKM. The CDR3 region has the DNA TGTGCCAGCAGAACAAGCGATTCACCCCTCCACTTT. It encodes CASRTSDSPLHF. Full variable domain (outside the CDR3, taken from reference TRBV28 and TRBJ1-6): DVKVTQSSRYLVKRTGEKVFLECVQDMDHENMFWYRQDPGLGLRLIYFSYDVKMKEKGDIPEGYSVSREKKERFSLILESASTNQTSMYLCASRTSDSPLHFGNGTRLTVT.

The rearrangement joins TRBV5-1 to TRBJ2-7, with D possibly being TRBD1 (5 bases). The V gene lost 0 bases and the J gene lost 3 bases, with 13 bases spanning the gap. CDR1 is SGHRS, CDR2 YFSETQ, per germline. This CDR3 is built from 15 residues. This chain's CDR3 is CASSLEGQGVYEQYF. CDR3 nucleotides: TGCGCCAGCAGCTTGGAAGGGCAGGGTGTCTACGAGCAGTACTTC.

The CDR3: CSVEILAGRTDTQYF. In nucleotides, the CDR3 is TGCAGCGTTGAGATACTAGCGGGGCGCACAGATACGCAGTATTTT. The chain is built from TRBV29-1 and TRBJ2-3; 10 nucleotides match TRBD2. This CDR3 is built from 15 residues. Trimming at V came to 3 bases and at J to 1 base, leaving 4 bases not matched to a gene. CDR1 SQVTM and CDR2 ANQGSEA come from the germline V gene.

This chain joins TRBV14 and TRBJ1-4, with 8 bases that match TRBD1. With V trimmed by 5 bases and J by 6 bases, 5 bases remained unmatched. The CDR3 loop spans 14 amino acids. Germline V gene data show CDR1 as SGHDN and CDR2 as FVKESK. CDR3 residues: CASSGQGWYEKLFF. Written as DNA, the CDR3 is TGTGCCAGCAGCGGACAGGGCTGGTATGAAAAACTGTTTTTT.

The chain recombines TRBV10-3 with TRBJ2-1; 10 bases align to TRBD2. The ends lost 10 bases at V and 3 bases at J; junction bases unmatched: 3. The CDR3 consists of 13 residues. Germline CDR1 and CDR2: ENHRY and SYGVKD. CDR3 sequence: CASKREGYNEQFF. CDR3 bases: TGTGCCAGTAAGCGGGAGGGCTACAATGAGCAGTTCTTC.

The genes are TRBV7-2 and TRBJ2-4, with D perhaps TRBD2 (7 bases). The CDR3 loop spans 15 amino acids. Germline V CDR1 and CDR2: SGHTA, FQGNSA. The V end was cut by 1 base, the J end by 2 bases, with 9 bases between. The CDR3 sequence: CASSLEGGTKNIQYF. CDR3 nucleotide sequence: TGTGCCAGCAGCTTAGAGGGGGGGACCAAAAACATTCAGTACTTC.

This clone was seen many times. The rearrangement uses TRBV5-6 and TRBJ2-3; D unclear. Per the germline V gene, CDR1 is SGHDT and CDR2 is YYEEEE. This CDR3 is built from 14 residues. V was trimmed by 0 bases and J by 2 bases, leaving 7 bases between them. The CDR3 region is CASSLGLHTDTQYF. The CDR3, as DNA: TGTGCCAGCAGCTTGGGGCTACACACAGATACGCAGTATTTT. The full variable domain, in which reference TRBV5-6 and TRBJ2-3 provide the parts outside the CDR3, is DAGVTQSPTHLIKTRGQQVTLRCSPKSGHDTVSWYQQALGQGPQFIFQYYEEEERQRGNFPDRFSGHQFPNYSSELNVNALLLGDSALYLCASSLGLHTDTQYFGPGTRLTVL.

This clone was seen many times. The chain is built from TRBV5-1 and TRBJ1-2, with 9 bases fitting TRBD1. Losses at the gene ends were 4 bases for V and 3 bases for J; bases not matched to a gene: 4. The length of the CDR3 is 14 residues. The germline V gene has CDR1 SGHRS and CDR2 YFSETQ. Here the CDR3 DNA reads TGCGCCAGCAGCCAGGGACAGGGTCACTATGGCTACACCTTC. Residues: CASSQGQGHYGYTF.

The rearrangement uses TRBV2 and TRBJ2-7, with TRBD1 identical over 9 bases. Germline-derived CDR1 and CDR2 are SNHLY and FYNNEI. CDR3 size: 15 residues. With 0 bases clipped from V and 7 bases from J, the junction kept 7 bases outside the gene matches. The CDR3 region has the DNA TGTGCCAGCAGTGAAGCGGGACAGGGCTTTGATGAGCAGTACTTC. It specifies CASSEAGQGFDEQYF.

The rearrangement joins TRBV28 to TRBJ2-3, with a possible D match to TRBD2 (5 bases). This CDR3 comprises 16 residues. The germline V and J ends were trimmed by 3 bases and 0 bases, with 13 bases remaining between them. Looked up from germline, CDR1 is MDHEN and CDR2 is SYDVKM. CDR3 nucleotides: TGTGCCAGCAGTTTCCCCGCGGGTGGGAGCACAGATACGCAGTATTTT. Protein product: CASSFPAGGSTDTQYF.

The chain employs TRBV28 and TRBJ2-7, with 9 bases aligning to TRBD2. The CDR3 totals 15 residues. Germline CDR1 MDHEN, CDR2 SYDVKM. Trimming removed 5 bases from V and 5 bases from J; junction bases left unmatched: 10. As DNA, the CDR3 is TGTGCCAGCAGTCTGCGGGGGGGCCAGTTGGACGAGCAGTACTTC. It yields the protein CASSLRGGQLDEQYF. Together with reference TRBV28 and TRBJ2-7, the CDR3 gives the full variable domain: DVKVTQSSRYLVKRTGEKVFLECVQDMDHENMFWYRQDPGLGLRLIYFSYDVKMKEKGDIPEGYSVSREKKERFSLILESASTNQTSMYLCASSLRGGQLDEQYFGPGTRLTVT.

DNA of the CDR3: TGTGCCAGCAGCTTTACCAGGGGCGATCAGCCCCAGCATTTT. It translates to CASSFTRGDQPQHF. The chain carries TRBV7-9 and TRBJ1-5; D is perhaps TRBD1 (6 bases). The ends were cut back, 3 bases at V and 5 bases at J, with 11 bases in the middle. The germline V gene encodes CDR1 SEHNR and CDR2 FQNEAQ (reference sequence). There are 14 residues in the CDR3.

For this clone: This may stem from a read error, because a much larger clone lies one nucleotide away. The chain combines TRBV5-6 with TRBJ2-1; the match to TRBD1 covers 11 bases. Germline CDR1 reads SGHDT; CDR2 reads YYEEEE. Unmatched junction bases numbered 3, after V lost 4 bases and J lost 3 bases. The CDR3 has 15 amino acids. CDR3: CASSPGQGGYNEQFF. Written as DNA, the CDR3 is TGTGCCAGCAGCCCGGGACAGGGGGGCTACAATGAGCAGTTCTTC.

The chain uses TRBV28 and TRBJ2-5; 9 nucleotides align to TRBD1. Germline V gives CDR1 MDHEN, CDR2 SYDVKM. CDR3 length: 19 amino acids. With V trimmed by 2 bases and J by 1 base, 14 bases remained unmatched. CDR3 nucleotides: TGTGCCAGCAGTTTACCTAACAGGGGGCAGGGGAGGGCCCAAGAGACCCAGTACTTC. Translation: CASSLPNRGQGRAQETQYF. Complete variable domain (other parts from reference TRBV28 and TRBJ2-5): DVKVTQSSRYLVKRTGEKVFLECVQDMDHENMFWYRQDPGLGLRLIYFSYDVKMKEKGDIPEGYSVSREKKERFSLILESASTNQTSMYLCASSLPNRGQGRAQETQYFGPGTRLLVL.

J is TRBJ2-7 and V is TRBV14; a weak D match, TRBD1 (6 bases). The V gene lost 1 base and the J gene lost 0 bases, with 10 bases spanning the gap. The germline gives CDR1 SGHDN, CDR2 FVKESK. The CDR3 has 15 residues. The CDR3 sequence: CASSQATGPSYEQYF. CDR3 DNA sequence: TGTGCCAGCAGCCAAGCCACAGGGCCCTCCTACGAGCAGTACTTC. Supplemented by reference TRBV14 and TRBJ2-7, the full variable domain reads EAGVTQFPSHSVIEKGQTVTLRCDPISGHDNLYWYRRVMGKEIKFLLHFVKESKQDESGMPNNRFLAERTGGTYSTLKVQPAELEDSGVYFCASSQATGPSYEQYFGPGTRLTVT.

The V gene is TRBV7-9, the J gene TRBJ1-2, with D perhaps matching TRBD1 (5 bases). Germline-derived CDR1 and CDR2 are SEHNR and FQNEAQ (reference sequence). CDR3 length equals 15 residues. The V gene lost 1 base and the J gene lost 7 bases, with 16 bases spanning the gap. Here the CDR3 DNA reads TGTGCCAGCAGCTTAGGGGGCACCCGGGCCGGTGGCTACACCTTC. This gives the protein CASSLGGTRAGGYTF.

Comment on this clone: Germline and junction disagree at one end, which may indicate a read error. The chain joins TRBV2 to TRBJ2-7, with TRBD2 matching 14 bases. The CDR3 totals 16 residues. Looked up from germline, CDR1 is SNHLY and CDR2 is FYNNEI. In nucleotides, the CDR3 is TGTGCCAGCAGGGAAGGGACTAGCGGGAGTTTTTACGAGCAGTACTTC. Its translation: CASREGTSGSFYEQYF.

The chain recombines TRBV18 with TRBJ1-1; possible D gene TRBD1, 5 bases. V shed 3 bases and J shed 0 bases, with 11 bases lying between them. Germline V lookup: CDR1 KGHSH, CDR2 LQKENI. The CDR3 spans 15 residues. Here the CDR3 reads CASSPVQGLNTEAFF. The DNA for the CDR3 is TGTGCCAGCTCACCGGTGCAGGGACTGAACACTGAAGCTTTCTTT.

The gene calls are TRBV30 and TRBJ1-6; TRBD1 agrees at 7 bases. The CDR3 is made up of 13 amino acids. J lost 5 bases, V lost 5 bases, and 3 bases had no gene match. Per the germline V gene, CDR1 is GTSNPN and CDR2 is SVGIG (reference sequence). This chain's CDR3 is CAWEGQNNSPLHF. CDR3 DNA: TGTGCCTGGGAGGGACAGAATAATTCACCCCTCCACTTT.

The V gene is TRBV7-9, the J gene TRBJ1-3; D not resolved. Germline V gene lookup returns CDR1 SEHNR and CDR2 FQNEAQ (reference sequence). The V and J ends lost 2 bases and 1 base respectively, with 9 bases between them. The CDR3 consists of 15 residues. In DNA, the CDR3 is TGTGCCAGCAGCTTACCGGAGCAATCTGGAAACACCATATATTTT. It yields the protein CASSLPEQSGNTIYF. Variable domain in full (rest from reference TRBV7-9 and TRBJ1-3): DTGVSQNPRHKITKRGQNVTFRCDPISEHNRLYWYRQTLGQGPEFLTYFQNEAQLEKSRLLSDRFSAERPKGSFSTLEIQRTEQGDSAMYLCASSLPEQSGNTIYFGEGSWLTVV.

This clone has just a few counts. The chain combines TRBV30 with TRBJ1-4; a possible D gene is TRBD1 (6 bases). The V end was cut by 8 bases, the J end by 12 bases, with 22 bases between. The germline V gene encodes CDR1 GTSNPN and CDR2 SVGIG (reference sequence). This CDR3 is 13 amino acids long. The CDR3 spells CAGTQGGPGELFF. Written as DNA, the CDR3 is TGTGCCGGGACACAGGGTGGGCCAGGGGAACTGTTTTTT.

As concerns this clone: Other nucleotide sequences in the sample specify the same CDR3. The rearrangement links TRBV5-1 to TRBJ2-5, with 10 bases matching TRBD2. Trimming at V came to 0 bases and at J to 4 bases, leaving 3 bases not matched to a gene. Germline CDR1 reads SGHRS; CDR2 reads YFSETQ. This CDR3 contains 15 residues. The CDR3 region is CASSLGLAGGETQYF. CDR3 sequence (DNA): TGCGCCAGCAGCTTGGGACTAGCGGGTGGAGAGACCCAGTACTTC.